This T cell receptor (beta chain) came from a study of response to subunit inactivated influenza vaccine. Concerning this clonotype: The antigen is undetermined.

The CDR3 has 16 residues. Via MiXCR, TCRdb re-called the RT-PCR reads, giving one row per CDR3 protein. The repertoire includes roughly 790,000 distinct CDR3 sequences, approximately 22% of them detected once, and roughly a tenth sits in the top ten. Findings and caveats of the study: T cells newly recruited by each seasonal influenza vaccination are few, the authors suggested.

Sequences were derived from PBMCs from blood, sampled 4 to 6 days after vaccination. V and J are TRBV21-1 and TRBJ2-7; the table's TRBD1 call for D was not verified on the DNA. TRBV21-1 is a known pseudogene. The sequence came from a man aged 50-60 years who received an inactivated influenza vaccine. CDR3 residues: CASSKAQQGGLYEQYF. In DNA, the CDR3 is TGTGCCAGCAGCAAAGCGCAACAGGGCGGTCTCTACGAGCAGTACTTC.